One sample yielded the 4 T cell receptor beta chains listed below, sequenced in a study of blood T cell repertoires in COVID-19. Profiling relied on immunoSEQ multiplex PCR, and the TCRdb table lists in-frame clones only, not all of them. Of 100,000 to 120,000 clones listed, 84% are singletons. Sequenced material: peripheral blood. The receptors originated from a woman between 40 and 55 years old with acute or convalescent COVID-19.

This chain links TRBV27 with TRBJ1-1, with TRBD1 matching 7 bases. In germline, CDR1 is MNHEY, CDR2 SMNVEV (reference sequence). V lost 3 bases, J lost 6 bases, and 10 bases stayed unmatched. CDR3 length equals 15 residues. CDR3 amino acids: CASSLRGRGGAEAFF. The CDR3 DNA follows: TGTGCCAGCAGTTTGAGGGGGCGGGGGGGGGCTGAAGCTTTCTTT.

The CDR3 DNA is TGTGCCAGCAGTTACTCGACCGGGTCGGTCACTGAAGCTTTCTTT. It yields the protein CASSYSTGSVTEAFF. The chain uses TRBV6-6 and TRBJ1-1; D not certain. Germline assignment: CDR1 MNHNY and CDR2 SVGAGI (reference sequence). V gave up 0 bases and J gave up 4 bases, with 12 bases separating them. The CDR3 has 15 residues.

This rearrangement joins TRBV7-2 to TRBJ1-6; tentatively, D is TRBD1 (5 bases). This CDR3 spans 13 amino acids. V was pared by 4 bases and J by 7 bases, with 8 bases between. Germline V lookup: CDR1 SGHTA, CDR2 FQGNSA. The CDR3 loop is CASSWYRNSPLHF. CDR3 coding DNA: TGTGCCAGCAGCTGGTACAGGAATTCACCCCTCCACTTT.

This chain joins TRBV2 and TRBJ2-1; 9 nucleotides line up with TRBD2. Looked up from germline, CDR1 is SNHLY and CDR2 is FYNNEI. CDR3 size: 15 residues. V was clipped by 6 bases and J by 3 bases; unmatched bases: 6. The CDR3 here is CASRRAAGGYNEQFF. Written as DNA, the CDR3 is TGTGCCAGCAGAAGGGCAGCGGGGGGCTACAATGAGCAGTTCTTC.